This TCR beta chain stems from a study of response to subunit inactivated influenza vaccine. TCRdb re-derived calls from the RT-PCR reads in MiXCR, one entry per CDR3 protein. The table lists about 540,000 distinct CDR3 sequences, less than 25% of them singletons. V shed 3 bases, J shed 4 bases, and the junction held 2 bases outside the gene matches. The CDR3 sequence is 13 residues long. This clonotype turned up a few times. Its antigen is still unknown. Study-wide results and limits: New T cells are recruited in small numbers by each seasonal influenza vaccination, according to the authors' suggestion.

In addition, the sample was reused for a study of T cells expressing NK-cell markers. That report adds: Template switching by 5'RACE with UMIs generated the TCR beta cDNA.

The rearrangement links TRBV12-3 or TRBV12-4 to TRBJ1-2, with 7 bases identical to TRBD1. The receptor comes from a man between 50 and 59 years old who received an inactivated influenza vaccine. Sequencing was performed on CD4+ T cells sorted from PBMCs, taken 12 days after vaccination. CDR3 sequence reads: CASSLGQLYGYTF. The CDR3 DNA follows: TGTGCCAGCAGTTTGGGACAGCTCTATGGCTACACCTTC.